Listed here are 25 T cell receptor beta chains from one sample, sequenced in a study of blood T cell repertoires in COVID-19. Some clones are missing from TCRdb's copy, which holds only in-frame ones; the method was immunoSEQ multiplex PCR. Of under 80,000 clones in the sample, around 89% were seen once. The source material was peripheral blood. The receptors were gathered from a woman aged 80 or over with active COVID-19.

The V call is TRBV11-2, the J call TRBJ2-1, with D possibly TRBD2 on 6 matching bases. The CDR3 length is 14 residues. V shed 5 bases and J shed 7 bases, with 15 bases lying between them. The germline V gene has CDR1 SGHAT and CDR2 FQNNGV. The CDR3 sequence: CASSPPLAYNEQFF. The CDR3 DNA reads as TGTGCCAGCAGCCCCCCCCTAGCGTATAATGAGCAGTTCTTC.

The gene calls are TRBV27 and TRBJ1-2; D gene unclear. The length of the CDR3 is 14 residues. The germline V gene has CDR1 MNHEY and CDR2 SMNVEV (reference sequence). The V end was cut by 2 bases, the J end by 14 bases, with 21 bases between. The CDR3 here is CASSLRWGEGYLTF. The CDR3 DNA reads TGTGCCAGCAGTTTAAGGTGGGGAGAGGGCTACCTGACCTTC.

The V and J genes are TRBV28 and TRBJ2-7, with 8 positions matching TRBD1. There are 14 residues in the CDR3. V shed 0 bases, J shed 6 bases, and the junction held 4 bases outside the gene matches. Germline CDR1 is MDHEN and CDR2 is SYDVKM. The CDR3, as DNA: TGTGCCAGCAGTTTATGGGGACAGGAATCCGAGCAGTACTTC. This sequence encodes CASSLWGQESEQYF.

The rearrangement joins TRBV6-5 to TRBJ2-7, with TRBD1 as a possible D gene (6 bases). The germline gives CDR1 MNHEY, CDR2 SVGAGI. The CDR3 is made up of 14 amino acids. Between the trimmed V and J ends, which lost 6 bases and 4 bases, there was a span of 16 bases. Written as DNA, the CDR3 is TGTGCCAGCAGCAGGGGTGTGGGATCATACGAGCAGTACTTC. As protein: CASSRGVGSYEQYF.

The chain carries TRBV7-3 and TRBJ1-1; 10 nucleotides agree with TRBD1. Germline V gene data show CDR1 as SGHTA and CDR2 as FQGTGA. The CDR3 loop spans 13 amino acids. The trim removed 5 bases at V and 11 bases at J, leaving 8 bases unmatched. The CDR3 sequence is CASSMTGGGRAFF. CDR3 nucleotides: TGTGCCAGCAGCATGACAGGGGGCGGGAGGGCTTTCTTT.

J is TRBJ2-3 and V is TRBV18; the D gene is possibly TRBD2 (5 bases). Germline V gives CDR1 KGHSH, CDR2 LQKENI. The V and J ends lost 4 bases and 5 bases respectively, with 13 bases between them. This CDR3 has 14 amino acids. The CDR3: CASSLLSGRDTQYF. CDR3 DNA sequence: TGTGCCAGCTCACTCTTATCGGGGAGAGATACGCAGTATTTT.

The chain employs TRBV5-4 and TRBJ2-5, with TRBD1 as a possible D gene (5 bases). Germline V gene data show CDR1 as SGHNT and CDR2 as YYREEE (reference sequence). V lost 2 bases and J 2 bases, leaving 7 bases between the germline ends. The CDR3 is 13 residues long. The DNA of the CDR3 is TGTGCCAGCAGCTTCCGACAGCAAGAGACCCAGTACTTC. Protein product: CASSFRQQETQYF. The full variable domain, rest sourced from reference TRBV5-4 and TRBJ2-5, is ETGVTQSPTHLIKTRGQQVTLRCSSQSGHNTVSWYQQALGQGPQFIFQYYREEENGRGNFPPRFSGLQFPNYSSELNVNALELDDSALYLCASSFRQQETQYFGPGTRLLVL.

The chain links TRBV6-2 or TRBV6-3 to TRBJ2-1, with a possible D match to TRBD2 (6 bases). V shed 1 base and J shed 9 bases, with 7 bases lying between them. The CDR3 covers 12 residues. The germline gives CDR1 MNHEY, CDR2 SVGEGT. The DNA for the CDR3 is TGTGCCAGCAGTTACTTGGGGGGTGAGCAGTTCTTC. Amino acid sequence: CASSYLGGEQFF.

The rearrangement uses TRBV28 and TRBJ1-1, with a weak D call TRBD1 (6 bases). V shed 3 bases and J shed 5 bases, with 13 bases lying between them. Germline CDR1 reads MDHEN; CDR2 reads SYDVKM. CDR3 size: 14 residues. CDR3 region: CASSFLQGGTEAFF. The CDR3 DNA follows: TGTGCCAGCAGTTTCTTACAGGGAGGGACTGAAGCTTTCTTT.

The V and J genes are TRBV6-6 and TRBJ1-1; TRBD1 matches 8 bases. Germline V gene data show CDR1 as MNHNY and CDR2 as SVGAGI (reference sequence). CDR3 length: 14 residues. Trimming took 2 bases from V and 7 from J; bases not matched to a gene: 6. Here the CDR3 DNA reads TGTGCCAGCAGTTACCCCGGACAGGGTCTTGAAGCTTTCTTT. Protein sequence: CASSYPGQGLEAFF.

The rearrangement uses TRBV6-2 or TRBV6-3 and TRBJ2-7; 7 bases agree with TRBD1. The CDR3 extends over 15 amino acids. V dropped 2 bases and J dropped 0; count of bases not matched to a gene: 4. CDR1 is MNHEY, CDR2 SVGEGT, per germline. The CDR3 reads CASSYGQAYSYEQYF. CDR3 bases: TGTGCCAGCAGTTACGGACAGGCCTACTCCTACGAGCAGTACTTC.

The chain joins TRBV2 to TRBJ2-5; a possible D gene is TRBD2 (6 bases). The CDR3 spans 14 residues. Germline CDR1 SNHLY, CDR2 FYNNEI. Trimming cost V 6 bases and J 11 bases, with 22 bases left between them. The CDR3 coding sequence is TGTGCCAGCAGCGCGGGGCCCTTCGCGGGGAGACAGTACTTC. It specifies CASSAGPFAGRQYF. The variable domain in full, with the rest retrieved from reference TRBV2 and TRBJ2-5, is EPEVTQTPSHQVTQMGQEVILRCVPISNHLYFYWYRQILGQKVEFLVSFYNNEISEKSEIFDDQFSVERPDGSNFTLKIRSTKLEDSAMYFCASSAGPFAGRQYFGPGTRLLVL.

J is TRBJ1-5 and V is TRBV7-3; 8 bases fit TRBD1. The CDR3 extends over 17 amino acids. Germline trimming cut 5 bases from V and 0 bases from J; bases unmatched to any gene: 9. CDR1 SGHTA and CDR2 FQGTGA come from the germline V gene. CDR3 nucleotides: TGTGCCAGCAGCCCAAATCCACAGGGGGGTAGCAATCAGCCCCAGCATTTT. Translation gives CASSPNPQGGSNQPQHF.

The gene calls are TRBV6-4 and TRBJ2-4, with TRBD2 as a possible D gene (5 bases). This CDR3 is 13 amino acids long. V shed 2 bases and J shed 9 bases, with 11 bases lying between them. Per germline, CDR1 MRHNA and CDR2 SNTAGT. CDR3 sequence reads: CASSDDLRGIQYF. The CDR3 DNA reads as TGTGCCAGCAGTGACGATCTCCGGGGCATTCAGTACTTC.

The chain joins TRBV27 to TRBJ1-4; D gene unclear. V dropped 3 bases and J dropped 5 bases, with 7 bases sitting between them. CDR3 length: 13 amino acids. Germline CDR1 MNHEY, CDR2 SMNVEV (reference sequence). CDR3 sequence (DNA): TGTGCCAGCAGTTTTCGCAGAAATGAAAAACTGTTTTTT. This gives the protein CASSFRRNEKLFF.

This clone has just one count. The rearrangement links TRBV24-1 to TRBJ2-1; 7 positions match TRBD1. Germline assignment: CDR1 KGHDR and CDR2 SFDVKD. This CDR3 region has 12 residues. Trimming took 4 bases from V and 12 from J; bases not matched to a gene: 5. The CDR3 coding sequence is TGTGCCACCAGTGACCAGAACAGGGGGCAGTTCTTC. Translated, it gives CATSDQNRGQFF.

J is TRBJ2-1 and V is TRBV4-2, with TRBD1 as a possible D gene (6 bases). V was pared by 4 bases and J by 0 bases, with 16 bases between. The germline V gene encodes CDR1 LGHNA and CDR2 YNFKEQ. This CDR3 comprises 17 residues. The CDR3 is CASSPTGWDNSYNEQFF. CDR3 nucleotides: TGTGCCAGCAGCCCCACGGGGTGGGACAACTCCTACAATGAGCAGTTCTTC.

The rearrangement links TRBV10-3 to TRBJ1-1, with TRBD1 identical over 8 bases. V shed 9 bases, J shed 3 bases, and the junction held 6 bases outside the gene matches. Germline assignment: CDR1 ENHRY and CDR2 SYGVKD. The length of the CDR3 is 13 residues. The CDR3 loop is CAIGDRWDTEAFF. DNA of the CDR3: TGTGCCATTGGGGACAGGTGGGACACTGAAGCTTTCTTT.

The chain joins TRBV15 to TRBJ2-5, with TRBD2 matching over 11 bases. Germline CDR1 is LNHNV and CDR2 is YYDKDF (reference sequence). The CDR3 runs to 15 residues. With 3 bases clipped from V and 3 bases from J, the junction kept 3 bases outside the gene matches. For the CDR3, the DNA is TGTGCCACCAGCAGCGGGACTAGCGGAGAAGAGACCCAGTACTTC. Protein sequence: CATSSGTSGEETQYF. The full variable domain, completed using reference TRBV15 and TRBJ2-5, is DAMVIQNPRYQVTQFGKPVTLSCSQTLNHNVMYWYQQKSSQAPKLLFHYYDKDFNNEADTPDNFQSRRPNTSFCFLDIRSPGLGDTAMYLCATSSGTSGEETQYFGPGTRLLVL.

The chain employs TRBV20-1 and TRBJ2-1; 16 nucleotides agree with TRBD2. V shed 3 bases and J 4 bases; nucleotides not matched to a gene: 3. Germline values: CDR1 DFQATT, CDR2 SNEGSKA (reference sequence). The CDR3 consists of 16 residues. This CDR3 reads CSASSGLAGGYNEQFF. CDR3 DNA sequence: TGCAGTGCTAGTTCGGGACTAGCGGGAGGGTACAATGAGCAGTTCTTC.

This clone was detected once. Here the CDR3 DNA reads TGTGCCAGCAGCGATGGGGGCTCCGGCACAGATACGCAGTATTTT. Its protein is CASSDGGSGTDTQYF. The chain employs TRBV9 and TRBJ2-3; D is perhaps TRBD1 (6 bases). V lost 3 bases to trimming and J lost 1 base, with 12 bases between them. This CDR3 comprises 15 residues. Germline V gene data show CDR1 as SGDLS and CDR2 as YYNGEE.

CDR3 coding DNA: TGTGCCAGCAGCATAGAAGGGGCTGACACTGAAGCTTTCTTT. Translation gives CASSIEGADTEAFF. V and J are TRBV7-8 and TRBJ1-1; the D gene is possibly TRBD1 (5 bases). Germline V gives CDR1 SGHVS, CDR2 FQNEAQ. Trimming stripped 5 bases from V and 3 bases from J, with 13 bases between. The CDR3 has 14 residues.

This chain's CDR3 is CASSPEARVIYAGGSLETQYF. In DNA form, the CDR3 reads TGCGCCAGCAGCCCGGAAGCCAGGGTAATTTACGCGGGAGGCAGTTTGGAGACCCAGTACTTC. The V call is TRBV4-3, the J call TRBJ2-5; 8 bases are a match to TRBD2. Germline V gives CDR1 LGHNA, CDR2 YSLEER. V was pared by 4 bases and J by 5 bases, with 27 bases of the junction left unmatched. The CDR3 loop spans 21 amino acids.

This clone occurred once. The CDR3 nucleotides read TGTGCCAGCAGCGTAAACTTCCCGGGCGGGGATTCACCCCTCCACTTT. It codes for CASSVNFPGGDSPLHF. The V gene is TRBV9, the J gene TRBJ1-6; D ambiguous. This CDR3 region has 16 residues. Trimming pared 1 base from V and 8 bases from J, leaving 16 bases between. The germline V gene has CDR1 SGDLS and CDR2 YYNGEE.

The V call is TRBV28, the J call TRBJ2-3, with TRBD1 identical over 7 bases. The CDR3 consists of 13 residues. Trimming removed 8 bases from V and 2 bases from J; junction bases left unmatched: 4. Germline lookup yields CDR1 MDHEN and CDR2 SYDVKM. The CDR3 sequence: CASGTASTDTQYF. In DNA, the CDR3 is TGTGCCAGCGGGACAGCCTCCACAGATACGCAGTATTTT.